Presented here are 15 T cell receptor beta chains from one specimen sequenced in a study of blood T cell repertoires in COVID-19. Some clones are missing from TCRdb's copy, which holds only in-frame ones; the method was immunoSEQ multiplex PCR. The sample holds a few hundred thousand clones, 75% to 85% seen once. Sequencing used PBMCs or T cells enriched from blood (not recorded which). These receptors came from a man younger than 40 with acute COVID-19.

This chain links TRBV10-1 with TRBJ2-3; 9 bases map to TRBD2. CDR1 and CDR2 from the germline V gene are WNHNN and SYGVQD (reference sequence). V shed 3 bases and J 6 bases; nucleotides not matched to a gene: 16. This CDR3 is 18 amino acids long. The CDR3: CASSERPVGGGAIDTQYF. The CDR3 nucleotides are TGCGCCAGCAGTGAACGCCCGGTTGGCGGGGGGGCGATCGATACGCAGTATTTT.

This clone was observed a single time. The J gene is TRBJ1-5, the V gene TRBV9; D may be TRBD1 (6 bases). CDR1 and CDR2 from the germline V gene are SGDLS and YYNGEE. The V and J ends lost 4 bases and 9 bases respectively, with 14 bases between them. CDR3 size: 13 residues. The CDR3 nucleotides read TGTGCCAGCAGCCACACTACAGGGTGGCCCCAGCATTTT. Protein: CASSHTTGWPQHF. The variable domain in full, completed from reference TRBV9 and TRBJ1-5, reads DSGVTQTPKHLITATGQRVTLRCSPRSGDLSVYWYQQSLDQGLQFLIQYYNGEERAKGNILERFSAQQFPDLHSELNLSSLELGDSALYFCASSHTTGWPQHFGDGTRLSIL.

V gene TRBV19 combines with J gene TRBJ2-1, with 10 bases that match TRBD2. J was trimmed by 0 bases and V by 9 bases; bases with no gene match: 11. Germline V lookup: CDR1 LNHDA, CDR2 SQIVND (reference sequence). The CDR3 length is 17 residues. DNA for the CDR3: TGTGCCAGCGAAGCACTAGCGGGGCCCAGCTCCTACAATGAGCAGTTCTTC. It specifies CASEALAGPSSYNEQFF.

In its sample, this clone was seen a few times. The sample holds other DNA sequences that translate to the same CDR3. This rearrangement joins TRBV9 to TRBJ1-3, with D maybe TRBD1 (5 bases). CDR3 length equals 15 residues. Germline CDR1 is SGDLS and CDR2 is YYNGEE. Trimming took 2 bases from V and 0 from J, leaving 9 bases between them. The CDR3 DNA sequence: TGTGCCAGCAGCGTCCAAGGGGCCTCTGGAAACACCATATATTTT. It is translated as CASSVQGASGNTIYF. Full variable domain (rest looked up from reference TRBV9 and TRBJ1-3): DSGVTQTPKHLITATGQRVTLRCSPRSGDLSVYWYQQSLDQGLQFLIQYYNGEERAKGNILERFSAQQFPDLHSELNLSSLELGDSALYFCASSVQGASGNTIYFGEGSWLTVV.

V usage is TRBV2 and J usage is TRBJ1-6; D remains unclear. The CDR3 consists of 14 residues. Trimming removed 4 bases from V and 14 bases from J, with 18 bases in between. Germline V gene lookup returns CDR1 SNHLY and CDR2 FYNNEI. The DNA of the CDR3 is TGTGCCAGCAGTGGAGCGGCGGATAGCAAAGCCCTCCACTTT. It encodes CASSGAADSKALHF.

The chain has TRBV28 and TRBJ1-2; 12 bases are shared with TRBD1. The V gene end was trimmed by 6 bases and the J gene end by 8 bases; junction bases not matched to a gene: 13. Looked up from germline, CDR1 is MDHEN and CDR2 is SYDVKM. The CDR3 length is 16 residues. The CDR3 protein is CASRLATGTGGRGYTF. The CDR3 DNA is TGTGCCAGCAGACTCGCGACAGGGACAGGGGGCAGGGGCTACACCTTC.

The chain couples TRBV4-1 to TRBJ2-7, with a weak D call TRBD2 (6 bases). Trimming left V 2 bases short and J 4 bases short, with 12 bases between. CDR3 size: 14 residues. CDR1 is MGHRA, CDR2 YSYEKL, per germline. In nucleotides, the CDR3 is TGCGCCAGCAGCCAATTACCAGGGAGGTACGAGCAGTACTTC. Amino acid sequence: CASSQLPGRYEQYF.

The J gene is TRBJ1-4, the V gene TRBV3-1 (or the pseudogene TRBV3-2); a weak D match, TRBD1 (5 bases). CDR1 LGHDT and CDR2 YNNKEL come from the germline V gene (reference sequence). The CDR3 is made up of 15 amino acids. V was shortened by 2 bases and J by 1 base, with 8 bases between the two germline ends. DNA of the CDR3: TGTGCCAGCAGCCAACGGGGGTTAACTAATGAAAAACTGTTTTTT. Protein product: CASSQRGLTNEKLFF.

DNA for the CDR3: TGTGCCATCAGTGAGGGGACAGGGGGCAAATACAATGAGCAGTTCTTC. The encoded protein is CAISEGTGGKYNEQFF. The chain is built from TRBV10-3 and TRBJ2-1; 12 nucleotides match TRBD1. J gave up 4 bases and V 2 bases, and 3 bases lay outside the gene matches. CDR3 length: 16 residues. Germline CDR1 and CDR2: ENHRY and SYGVKD.

This chain connects TRBV5-1 to TRBJ1-2; 12 nucleotides line up with TRBD1. The V gene's germline CDR1 is SGHRS and CDR2 YFSETQ. This CDR3 contains 15 residues. The ends lost 5 bases at V and 6 bases at J; junction bases unmatched: 8. This CDR3 is CASRRPGQGADGYTF. CDR3 sequence (DNA): TGCGCCAGCAGGAGACCGGGACAGGGGGCGGATGGCTACACCTTC.

Here the CDR3 DNA reads TGTGCCAGCAGTTCTACGGGGGGCCAAGGCTACACCTTC. Encoded protein: CASSSTGGQGYTF. This rearrangement joins TRBV6-5 to TRBJ1-2; possibly TRBD1 for D (6 bases). The germline CDR1 and CDR2 sequences are MNHEY and SVGAGI. V lost 4 bases and J lost 8, with 14 bases in between. The CDR3 contains 13 residues.

The chain has TRBV28 and TRBJ1-2, with D possibly being TRBD1 (6 bases). CDR1 is MDHEN and CDR2 is SYDVKM in the germline V gene. This CDR3 spans 14 amino acids. The V end was cut by 6 bases, the J end by 5 bases, with 16 bases between. CDR3 in amino acids: CASSVPDRGYGYTF. CDR3 in DNA: TGTGCCAGCAGCGTACCGGACAGAGGTTATGGCTACACCTTC.

V usage is TRBV4-2 and J usage is TRBJ2-1; D not certain. Germline-derived CDR1 and CDR2 are LGHNA and YNFKEQ. V lost 0 bases, J lost 4 bases, and 13 bases lay in between. The CDR3 contains 16 residues. The CDR3 is CASSQDHTSPYNEQFF. The CDR3 DNA sequence: TGTGCCAGCAGCCAAGATCATACTTCCCCTTACAATGAGCAGTTCTTC.

This chain uses TRBV27 with TRBJ1-2, with D perhaps matching TRBD1 (5 bases). Per germline, CDR1 MNHEY and CDR2 SMNVEV (reference sequence). Trimming removed 4 bases at V and 4 bases at J, with 10 bases between. This CDR3 comprises 13 residues. As DNA, the CDR3 is TGTGCCAGCAGTTCCGGACAACTCTATGGCTACACCTTC. As protein: CASSSGQLYGYTF.

The chain carries TRBV19 and TRBJ2-7; TRBD1 agrees at 9 bases. V was clipped by 5 bases and J by 5 bases; unmatched bases: 4. Germline CDR1 is LNHDA and CDR2 is SQIVND (reference sequence). CDR3 length: 13 amino acids. The CDR3 region is CASSSRDRDEQYF. CDR3 DNA sequence: TGTGCCAGTAGTTCCCGGGACAGGGACGAGCAGTACTTC.